This TCR beta chain was sequenced during a study of shared clonotypes between healthy human individuals (dated by TCRdb to the early 2020s). About the investigation overall: A couple of women and three men aged 18 to 49 years were included in the cohort. Per donor, three plates each were used for CD4 naive and CD4 memory, two for CD8 naive, and one for CD8 memory. To estimate repertoire size and how much clonotype sharing occurs between individuals, the study deeply sequenced the blood TCR repertoires of several healthy adults. Libraries were prepared and TCR repertoires were sequenced by different laboratories using diverse techniques, in order to increase sequencing depth and limit assay-specific biases. Leukapheresis yielded between about 0.85 and 10 billion PBMCs per donor.

General conclusions and limits of the study: Rarefaction of sorted-subset datasets indicated incomplete sequencing despite the large sequencing depth. Only blood was sampled, and tissue TCR repertoires likely differ from those in blood. Larger estimated clonotype richness was generally found for naive subsets than for memory subsets. Compared with non-shared clonotypes, clonotypes shared by all four sorted-subset donors had higher generation probabilities. Roughly 5% of naive CD4, more than 3% of naive CD8, approximately 2% of memory CD4, and 0.4% of memory CD8 clonotypes were shared across several donors. Because the study included only a small number of donors, the genetic and exposure-history diversity represented was limited. Pairwise subsampling led to the expectation that sequencing depth would affect the degree of clonotype sharing among donors.

Using the deep immunoSEQ assay, TCR CDR3 regions were amplified from genomic DNA by multiplex PCR. Extracted genomic DNA from each cell subset was distributed evenly across all wells of several immunoSEQ 96-well plates, and each plate was treated as a replicate. For sorted subsets, each replicate PCR was loaded with about 200 ng genomic DNA, equivalent to some 27,000 T cell genomes. Purified libraries were quantified with a Qubit 3.0 fluorometer, sized on a Bioanalyzer 2100, and re-quantified with the KAPA Library Quantification kit. Each immunoSEQ 96-well plate was sequenced on its own single-read 150-cycle Illumina NextSeq 550 flow cell. The original methods were these. Because the immunoSEQ output included only junctional sequences and no quality scores, the filtering could not be the same as the filtering used for full-length reads. Sequences were annotated with PyIR, a Python wrapper for IgBLAST v1.9, and V/J genes and CDR3 were assigned using IMGT germline references. Any read was removed if the V/J assignment was weak (E-value above 1e-6), the CDR3 was missing, or the read contained stop codons, out-of-frame junctions, or ambiguous translated residues. V3J clonotypes were defined as sequences sharing the same inferred V gene, J gene, and CDR3 amino acid sequence. The percentage overlap between two repertoires was calculated by dividing the number of shared unique clonotypes by the size of the smaller repertoire. Richness of each repertoire was evaluated using RTK rarefaction, the Chao1 estimator, and Recon v2.1 estimates of unobserved clonotypes. OLGA was used to compute generation probabilities for all TCRbeta clonotypes that the gDNA method yielded from four donors. In its TCRdb copy, this immuneACCESS table keeps in-frame sequences only and misses some clones. Where compared with another copy, unresolved V genes explain less than half of these, and the others have no known cause. Clonal size and the V and J genes are those of that table, whereas D and trimming came from the DNA. The sample has more than 2 million clones on record, 95% of them singletons. Jointly, the top ten make up more than 0.1% of the sample.

CDR3 length: 14 amino acids, cysteine to phenylalanine. The retained sequence is limited to the CDR3, 42 bases, with the frame set at the first base. Taken from the germline V gene, the CDR1 and CDR2 loops are SGHRS and YFSETQ. V loses 4 bases of germline sequence and J loses 3 bases, and the interval between the two ends is 13 bases. Donors were healthy HIV-negative adults with no recently reported acute infections or vaccinations. Every donor was a Caucasian adult living in Nashville, Tennessee, USA. CD4+ T cells were enriched by magnetic negative selection; naive cells were then positively selected on CD45RA, and the negative fraction formed the memory subset. Blood was collected by leukapheresis, and PBMCs were isolated by Ficoll-Histopaque density gradient centrifugation and then cryopreserved in liquid nitrogen vapor phase. Analytical flow cytometry was used to check the purity and quantity of every magnetically sorted T cell population. Each sorted fraction had its genomic DNA isolated and then quantified by UV absorbance on a Nanodrop 2000c.

Notes on this clone: The antigen it recognizes is unknown. Qualities for individual bases were not recorded, and no much larger clone is one base off.

The sequence came from a young man in good health. The sequenced sample was naive CD4+ T cells sorted from blood. Per the publication, the cell subset or site label means: CD45RA+ positively selected. The chain is assembled from TRBV5-1 and TRBJ1-1; tentative D gene TRBD1, with 6 bases matching. Here the CDR3 is given as CASSEQGFDTEAFF. The DNA sequence is given as TGCGCCAGCAGCGAACAGGGATTTGACACTGAAGCTTTCTTT.